Listed below are T cell receptor beta chains from one sample, sequenced in a study of identical twins. In TCRdb, the 5' RACE reads were re-called with MiXCR into one record per CDR3 protein. Of some 1,600,000 distinct CDR3 sequences listed, 32% are singletons. Sequencing used cord blood. The receptor source for this set is a newborn girl in good health. The CDR3 runs from the conserved cysteine through the conserved F or W.

V	J	CDR3
TRBV25-1	TRBJ2-7	CASSESPQGKDHEQYF
TRBV29-1	TRBJ2-3	CSVSGGTDTQYF
TRBV20-1	TRBJ2-5	CSAAGTSGQQETQYF
TRBV20-1	TRBJ1-4	CSAQSPAGGEKLFF
TRBV19	TRBJ1-2	CASSLYRSSNYGYTF
TRBV5-6	TRBJ2-7	CASSHPGQGESEQYF
TRBV10-3	TRBJ2-1	CAISVSNNEQFF
TRBV4-1	TRBJ2-1	CTSSQRGLAGNEQFF
TRBV27	TRBJ1-4	CASSLGRREKLFF
TRBV5-1	TRBJ1-2	CASSLVGTSSYGYTF
TRBV25-1	TRBJ1-2	CASSPDSGSYGYTF
TRBV7-9	TRBJ1-2	CASGLPSLEGVDGYTF
TRBV6-5	TRBJ2-7	CASSYLVTVYEQYF
TRBV15	TRBJ1-1	CATSPPGIFMNTEAFF
TRBV4-1	TRBJ1-5	CASSQGDRGSQPQHF
TRBV11-1	TRBJ1-1	CASSSSTGGGTEAFF
TRBV20-1	TRBJ1-5	CSAPPRGDQPQHF
TRBV6-5	TRBJ2-7	CASTQDPRSYEQYF
TRBV7-2	TRBJ1-2	CASSLVSHTGGRDGYTF
TRBV12-3/TRBV12-4	TRBJ2-1	CASSPPGWAYNEQFF
TRBV7-2	TRBJ2-5	CASSQSIHQETQYF
TRBV7-8	TRBJ2-1	CASSLRPLSYNEQFF
TRBV7-9	TRBJ1-6	CASSRRSGAAWNSPLHF
TRBV12-3/TRBV12-4	TRBJ2-1	CASTPNARLAGYNEQFF
TRBV12-3/TRBV12-4	TRBJ2-5	CASSLAVITQETQYF
TRBV24-1	TRBJ1-4	CATSDSALDREGEKLFF
TRBV28	TRBJ1-3	CASSFWGGSSGNTIYF
TRBV20-1	TRBJ2-3	CSATVLVAGANLVGIDTQYF
TRBV20-1	TRBJ1-6	CSASLRVSPLHF
TRBV20-1	TRBJ1-5	CSASDRIQPQHF
TRBV13	TRBJ2-3	CASSLLGSRGSTDTQYF
TRBV7-9	TRBJ1-4	CASSSLAATNEKLFF
TRBV10-3	TRBJ1-2	CAISESGTFYGYTF
TRBV11-2	TRBJ2-1	CASSLGYYAQVPLDYIYNEQFF
TRBV12-3/TRBV12-4	TRBJ2-3	CASTRLAATDTQYF
TRBV4-2	TRBJ2-3	CASSQDGAPALYF
TRBV6-1	TRBJ1-4	CASSGPGSATNEKLFF
TRBV2	TRBJ2-3	CASRGGNSTDMQYF
TRBV5-1	TRBJ2-1	CASSVTSGGPNEQFF
TRBV29-1	TRBJ1-2	CSVPGGGRYGYTF
TRBV5-1	TRBJ2-7	CASRPQAQGSYEQYF
TRBV6-5	TRBJ2-5	CASSYSFKSQETQYF
TRBV28	TRBJ2-3	CASSFGRLGDTQYF
TRBV24-1	TRBJ2-7	CATRQGPLGSYEQYF
TRBV9	TRBJ2-4	CASSPKTGVGKNIQYF
TRBV5-6	TRBJ1-2	CASSHFGQGEGYGYTF
TRBV5-1	TRBJ2-7	CASSWASGGIVVYEQYF
TRBV28	TRBJ2-3	CASSLAFPDTQYF
TRBV27	TRBJ2-3	CASSYKGSSSTDTQYF
TRBV6-2/TRBV6-3	TRBJ2-5	CASSYYQRDQETQYF
TRBV5-4	TRBJ1-6	CASTPYGALNSPLHF
TRBV20-1	TRBJ2-7	CSARQLARAYEQYF
TRBV20-1	TRBJ2-1	CSARGGLAGGPYLNEQFF
TRBV24-1	TRBJ2-1	CATSDLGTEQFF
TRBV20-1	TRBJ2-5	CSASSWAGSAQETQYF